This T cell receptor (beta chain) was identified during a study of monozygotic twins with inflammatory bowel disease. General study points: No separation of different T cell subtypes was possible. Especially with disease activity, IBD patients shared fewer clonotypes with others than healthy twins did.

The CDR3 is 17 residues long. Germline CDR1 SEHNR, CDR2 FQNEAQ (reference sequence). Worth noting for this clonotype: No antigen is known for it.

One blood sample of around 2.5 ml was taken from each donor. In preparing each TCR library, 3500 ng of total RNA was used. From its re-call of the 5' RACE reads, TCRdb lists each CDR3 protein once, without DNA. The sample's table shows over 350,000 distinct CDR3 sequences. The TCR sequence derives from a human donor with ulcerative colitis or Crohn's disease, or a healthy co-twin of an affected twin (not recorded which). The chain links TRBV7-9 to TRBJ2-5; TCRdb indicates TRBD1, and absent DNA this call remains unverified. The specimen was blood. The CDR3: CASSLVRGGLLGETQYF.